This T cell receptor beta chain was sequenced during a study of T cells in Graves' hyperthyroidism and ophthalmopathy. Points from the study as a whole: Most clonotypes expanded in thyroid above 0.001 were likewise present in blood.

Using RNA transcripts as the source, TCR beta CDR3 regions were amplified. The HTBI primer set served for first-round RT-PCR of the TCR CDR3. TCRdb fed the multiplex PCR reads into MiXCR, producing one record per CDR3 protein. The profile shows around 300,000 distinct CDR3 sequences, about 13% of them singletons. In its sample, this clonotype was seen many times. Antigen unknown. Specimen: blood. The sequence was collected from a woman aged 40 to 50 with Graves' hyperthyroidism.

The CDR3 sequence: CASSFAGREEQFF. The CDR3 DNA reads as TGTGCCAGCAGTTTCGCAGGAAGGGAGGAGCAGTTCTTC. The rearrangement joins TRBV12-3 or TRBV12-4 to TRBJ2-1, with D possibly TRBD2 on 5 matching bases. The CDR3 contains 13 residues. Trimming pared 3 bases from V and 10 bases from J, leaving 13 bases between.